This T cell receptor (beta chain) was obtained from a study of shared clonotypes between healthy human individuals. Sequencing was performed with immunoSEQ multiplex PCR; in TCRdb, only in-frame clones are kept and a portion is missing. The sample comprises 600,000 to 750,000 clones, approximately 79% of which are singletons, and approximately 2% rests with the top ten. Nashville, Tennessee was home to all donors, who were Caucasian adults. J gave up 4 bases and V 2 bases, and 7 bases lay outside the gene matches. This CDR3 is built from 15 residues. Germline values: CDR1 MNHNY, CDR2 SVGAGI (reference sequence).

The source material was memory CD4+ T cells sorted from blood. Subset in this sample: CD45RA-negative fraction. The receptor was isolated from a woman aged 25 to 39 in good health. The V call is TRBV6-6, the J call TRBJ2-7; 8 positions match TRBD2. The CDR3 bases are TGTGCCAGCAGTTACACCCAACGCGGGGGGTACGAGCAGTACTTC. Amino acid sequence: CASSYTQRGGYEQYF.